The entry below describes one T cell receptor beta chain. Its antigen is currently unknown. From the 5' RACE reads, TCRdb lists one entry per CDR3 protein and no DNA. The sample data list fewer than 300,000 distinct CDR3 sequences. The sample is drawn from a study of T cells expressing NK-cell markers. Study results and limitations: Where a handful of donors were concerned, these clonotypes also led the CD3+CD56-NKG2C+ fraction.

The CDR3 runs to 15 residues. Germline V CDR1 and CDR2: MNHEY, SVGAGI. This sequence was found in a woman aged 18 to 75 in good health. The chain uses TRBV6-5 and TRBJ2-3; without DNA, the TCRdb call of TRBD2 cannot be checked. The sequenced sample consisted of blood T cells: a sorted CD56 or NKG2C T cell subset, CD4+ or CD8+ T cells, or bulk PBMC T cells (not recorded which). The CDR3 protein is CASSYSILAVNTQYF.